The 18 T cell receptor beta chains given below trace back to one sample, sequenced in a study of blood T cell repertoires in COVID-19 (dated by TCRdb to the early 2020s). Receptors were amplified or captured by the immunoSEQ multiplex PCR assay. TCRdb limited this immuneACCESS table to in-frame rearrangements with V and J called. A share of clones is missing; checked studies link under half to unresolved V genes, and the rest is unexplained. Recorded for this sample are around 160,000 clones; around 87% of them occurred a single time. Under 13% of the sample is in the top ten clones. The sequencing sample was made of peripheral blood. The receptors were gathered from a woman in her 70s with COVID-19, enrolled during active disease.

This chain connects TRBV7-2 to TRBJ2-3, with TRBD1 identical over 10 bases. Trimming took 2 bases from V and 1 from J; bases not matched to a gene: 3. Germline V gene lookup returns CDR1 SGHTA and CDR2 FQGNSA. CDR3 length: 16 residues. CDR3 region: CASSLKGTGGTDTQYF. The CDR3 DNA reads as TGTGCCAGCAGCTTAAAGGGGACAGGGGGCACAGATACGCAGTATTTT.

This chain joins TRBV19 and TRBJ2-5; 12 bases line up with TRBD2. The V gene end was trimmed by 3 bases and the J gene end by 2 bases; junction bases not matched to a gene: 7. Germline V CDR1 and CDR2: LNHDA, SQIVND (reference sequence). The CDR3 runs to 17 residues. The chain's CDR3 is CASSILTSGGLQETQYF. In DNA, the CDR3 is TGTGCCAGTAGTATTTTGACTAGCGGGGGCCTTCAAGAGACCCAGTACTTC.

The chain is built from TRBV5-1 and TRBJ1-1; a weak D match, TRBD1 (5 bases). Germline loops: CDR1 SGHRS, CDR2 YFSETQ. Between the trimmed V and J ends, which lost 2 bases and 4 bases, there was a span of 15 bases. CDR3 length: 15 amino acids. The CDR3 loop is CASSLRSQGTTEAFF. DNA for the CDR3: TGCGCCAGCAGCTTAAGGTCGCAGGGTACCACTGAAGCTTTCTTT. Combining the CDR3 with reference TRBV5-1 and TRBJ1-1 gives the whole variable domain KAGVTQTPRYLIKTRGQQVTLSCSPISGHRSVSWYQQTPGQGLQFLFEYFSETQRNKGNFPGRFSGRQFSNSRSEMNVSTLELGDSALYLCASSLRSQGTTEAFFGQGTRLTVV.

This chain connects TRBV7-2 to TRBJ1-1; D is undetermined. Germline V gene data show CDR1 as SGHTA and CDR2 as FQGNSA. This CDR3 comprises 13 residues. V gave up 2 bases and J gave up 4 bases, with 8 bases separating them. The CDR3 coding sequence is TGTGCCAGCAGCTTAAATGTTCGCACTGAAGCTTTCTTT. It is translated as CASSLNVRTEAFF.

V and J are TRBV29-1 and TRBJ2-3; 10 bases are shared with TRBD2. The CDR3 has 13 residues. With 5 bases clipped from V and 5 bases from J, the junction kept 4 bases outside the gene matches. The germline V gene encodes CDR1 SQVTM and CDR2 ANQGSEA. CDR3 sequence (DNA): TGCAGCGTTTTGAGCGGGGGGGAAGATACGCAGTATTTT. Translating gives CSVLSGGEDTQYF.

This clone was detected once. CDR3 loop: CASSSGQTNTGELFF. The CDR3 DNA sequence: TGTGCCAGCAGCTCGGGACAGACAAACACCGGGGAGCTGTTTTTT. This chain joins TRBV11-1 and TRBJ2-2, with 7 bases fitting TRBD1. J was trimmed by 2 bases and V by 4 bases; bases with no gene match: 4. This CDR3 contains 15 residues. Germline loops: CDR1 SGHAT, CDR2 FQDESV (reference sequence). Full variable domain (rest looked up from reference TRBV11-1 and TRBJ2-2): EAEVAQSPRYKITEKSQAVAFWCDPISGHATLYWYRQILGQGPELLVQFQDESVVDDSQLPKDRFSAERLKGVDSTLKIQPAELGDSAMYLCASSSGQTNTGELFFGEGSRLTVL.

The CDR3 region is CASSPRQAGFNQPQHF. CDR3 in DNA: TGTGCCAGTAGCCCCCGACAGGCAGGGTTCAATCAGCCCCAGCATTTT. The chain employs TRBV19 and TRBJ1-5; D is perhaps TRBD1 (6 bases). CDR1 and CDR2 from the germline V gene are LNHDA and SQIVND (reference sequence). V was trimmed by 6 bases and J by 3 bases, leaving 18 bases between them. The CDR3 sequence is 16 residues long.

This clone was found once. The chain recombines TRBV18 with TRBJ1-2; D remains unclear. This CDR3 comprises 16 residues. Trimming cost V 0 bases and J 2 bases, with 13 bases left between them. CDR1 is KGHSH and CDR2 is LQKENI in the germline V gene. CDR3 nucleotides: TGTGCCAGCTCACCACCGTTGTCTTATATCAACTATGGCTACACCTTC. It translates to CASSPPLSYINYGYTF. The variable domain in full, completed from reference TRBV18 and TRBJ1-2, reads NAGVMQNPRHLVRRRGQEARLRCSPMKGHSHVYWYRQLPEEGLKFMVYLQKENIIDESGMPKERFSAEFPKEGPSILRIQQVVRGDSAAYFCASSPPLSYINYGYTFGSGTRLTVV.

CDR3 residues: CSVESGGRNEQYF. The CDR3 DNA reads as TGCAGCGTTGAGTCAGGGGGCAGGAACGAGCAGTACTTC. This sequence joins TRBV29-1 and TRBJ2-7, with 8 bases that match TRBD1. The V gene's germline CDR1 is SQVTM and CDR2 ANQGSEA. V dropped 3 bases and J dropped 5; count of bases not matched to a gene: 6. CDR3 size: 13 residues.

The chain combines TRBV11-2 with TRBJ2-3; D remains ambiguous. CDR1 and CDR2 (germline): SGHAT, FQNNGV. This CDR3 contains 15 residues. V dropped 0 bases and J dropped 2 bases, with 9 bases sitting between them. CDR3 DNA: TGTGCCAGCAGCTTAGATGGGCTTATCACAGATACGCAGTATTTT. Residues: CASSLDGLITDTQYF.

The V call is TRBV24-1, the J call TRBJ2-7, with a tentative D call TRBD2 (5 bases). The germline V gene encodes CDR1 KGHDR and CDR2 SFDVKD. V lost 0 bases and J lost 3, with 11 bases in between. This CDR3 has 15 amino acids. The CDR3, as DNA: TGTGCCACCAGTGATTTGCGGTCGGGGAGCTACGAGCAGTACTTC. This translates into CATSDLRSGSYEQYF.

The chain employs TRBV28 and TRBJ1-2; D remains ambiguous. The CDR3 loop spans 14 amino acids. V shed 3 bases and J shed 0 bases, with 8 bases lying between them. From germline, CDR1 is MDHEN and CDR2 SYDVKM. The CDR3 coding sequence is TGTGCCAGCAGTTTTCGGGTGGCTAACTATGGCTACACCTTC. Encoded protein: CASSFRVANYGYTF.

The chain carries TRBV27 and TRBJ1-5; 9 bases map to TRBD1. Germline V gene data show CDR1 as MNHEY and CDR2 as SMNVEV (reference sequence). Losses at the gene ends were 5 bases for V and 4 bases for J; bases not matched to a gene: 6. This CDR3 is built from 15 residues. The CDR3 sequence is CASSGGQGWNQPQHF. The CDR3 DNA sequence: TGTGCCAGCAGTGGGGGACAGGGCTGGAATCAGCCCCAGCATTTT.

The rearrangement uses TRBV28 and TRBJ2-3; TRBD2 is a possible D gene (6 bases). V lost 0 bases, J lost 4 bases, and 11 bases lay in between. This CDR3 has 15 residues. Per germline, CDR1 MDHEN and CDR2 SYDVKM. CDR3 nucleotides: TGTGCCAGCAGTTTATGGGGGGAGGCATCAGATACGCAGTATTTT. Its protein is CASSLWGEASDTQYF.

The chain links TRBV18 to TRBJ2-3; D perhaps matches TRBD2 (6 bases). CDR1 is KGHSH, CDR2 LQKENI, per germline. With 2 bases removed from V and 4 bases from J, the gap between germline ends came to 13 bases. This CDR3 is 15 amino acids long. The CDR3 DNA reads TGTGCCAGCTCACCAGCCCCTAGCGCCTCAGATACGCAGTATTTT. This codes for CASSPAPSASDTQYF.

This CDR3 is CASSLEGGGYGYTF. The CDR3 DNA follows: TGTGCCAGCAGCTTAGAAGGAGGAGGCTATGGCTACACCTTC. The chain recombines TRBV7-2 with TRBJ1-2; D call uncertain. The ends were cut back, 1 base at V and 4 bases at J, with 10 bases in the middle. Germline CDR1 and CDR2: SGHTA and FQGNSA. The CDR3 length is 14 residues. Looking up the rest from reference TRBV7-2 and TRBJ1-2 gives the full variable domain: GAGVSQSPSNKVTEKGKDVELRCDPISGHTALYWYRQSLGQGLEFLIYFQGNSAPDKSGLPSDRFSAERTGGSVSTLTIQRTQQEDSAVYLCASSLEGGGYGYTFGSGTRLTVV.

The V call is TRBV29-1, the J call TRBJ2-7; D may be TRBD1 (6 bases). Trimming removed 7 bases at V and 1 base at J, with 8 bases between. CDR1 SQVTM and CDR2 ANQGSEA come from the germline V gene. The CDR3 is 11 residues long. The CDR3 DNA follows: TGCAGCGCTACAGGGTCCTACGAGCAGTACTTC. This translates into CSATGSYEQYF.

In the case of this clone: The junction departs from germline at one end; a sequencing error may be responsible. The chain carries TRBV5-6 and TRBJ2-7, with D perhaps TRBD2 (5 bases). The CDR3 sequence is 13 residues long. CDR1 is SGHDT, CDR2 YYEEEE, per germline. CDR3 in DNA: TGTGCCAGCAGCTCGCCCCACGACCTAGACTACTCCTTC. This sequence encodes CASSSPHDLDYSF.